This T cell receptor beta chain was captured by sequencing in a study of shared clonotypes between healthy human individuals. Overall study findings and caveats: Limitation of the genetic and exposure-history diversity represented came from the few donors. Compared with memory subsets, naive subsets generally had larger estimated richness.

This clone came up many times. What it recognizes is unknown. The identical CDR3 is also encoded by other nucleotide sequences in the sample. Every subset had its genomic DNA shared out evenly among several immunoSEQ plates. TCRdb keeps only in-frame clones here, not all; method: immunoSEQ multiplex PCR. The data show 980,000 or so clones, more than 75% seen once. Sequencing was done on a sample of memory CD4+ T cells sorted from blood. Described subset: CD45RA-negative fraction. This sequence originates from a man between 18 and 35 years old in good health.

Here the CDR3 DNA reads TGTGCCAGCAGCTTGACTAGCACAGATACGCAGTATTTT. This translates into CASSLTSTDTQYF. This sequence joins TRBV5-4 and TRBJ2-3; D not certain. CDR1 and CDR2 (germline): SGHNT, YYREEE (reference sequence). Between the trimmed V and J ends, which lost 1 base and 0 bases, there was a span of 3 bases. CDR3 length equals 13 residues.